The 17 T cell receptor beta chains below come from one sample, sequenced in a study of blood T cell repertoires in COVID-19. Only in-frame clones appear in the TCRdb table, and some are missing; sequencing was by immunoSEQ multiplex PCR. The sample consists of 200,000 to 250,000 clones, 86% of them appearing once. The sample taken for sequencing was PBMCs or T cells enriched from blood (not recorded which). Receptors were obtained from a woman between 50 and 59 years old who had recovered from COVID-19.

The J gene is TRBJ1-3, the V gene TRBV5-6; possible D gene TRBD1, 5 bases. This CDR3 region has 16 residues. The germline V and J ends were trimmed by 2 bases and 2 bases, with 14 bases remaining between them. CDR1 and CDR2 from the germline V gene are SGHDT and YYEEEE. The CDR3, as DNA: TGTGCCAGCAGCTTCATCGGAGGGGACCCTGGAAACACCATATATTTT. Protein sequence: CASSFIGGDPGNTIYF.

The J gene is TRBJ1-5, the V gene TRBV30, with TRBD1 matching over 8 bases. The germline V gene has CDR1 GTSNPN and CDR2 SVGIG (reference sequence). V shed 1 base, J shed 6 bases, and the junction held 5 bases outside the gene matches. CDR3 length: 14 amino acids. CDR3 region: CAWSETGAGQPQHF. The CDR3 DNA reads TGTGCCTGGAGTGAGACAGGGGCGGGTCAGCCCCAGCATTTT. Full variable domain (remainder filled in from reference TRBV30 and TRBJ1-5): SQTIHQWPATLVQPVGSPLSLECTVEGTSNPNLYWYRQAAGRGLQLLFYSVGIGQISSEVPQNLSASRPQDRQFILSSKKLLLSDSGFYLCAWSETGAGQPQHFGDGTRLSIL.

For the CDR3, the DNA is TGTGCCATCACCTCCTCGCGGGACAGTTTGAACACTGAAGCTTTCTTT. Protein: CAITSSRDSLNTEAFF. The chain carries TRBV10-3 and TRBJ1-1; 7 bases are a match to TRBD1. Per germline, CDR1 ENHRY and CDR2 SYGVKD. The CDR3 is 16 amino acids. Germline trimming cut 7 bases from V and 0 bases from J; bases unmatched to any gene: 11.

The J gene is TRBJ1-2, the V gene TRBV19; a weak D match, TRBD1 (6 bases). Per germline, CDR1 LNHDA and CDR2 SQIVND (reference sequence). This CDR3 spans 12 amino acids. The ends were cut back, 8 bases at V and 4 bases at J, with 11 bases in the middle. Written as DNA, the CDR3 is TGTGCCAGTCACACAGGGACCTATGGCTACACCTTC. This translates into CASHTGTYGYTF.

In DNA, the CDR3 is TGTGCCAGCAGCCCGGTGGGGAGGGAGAACACCGGGGAGCTGTTTTTT. It translates to CASSPVGRENTGELFF. The chain uses TRBV5-4 and TRBJ2-2, with TRBD2 matching 7 bases. J gave up 1 base and V 4 bases, and 7 bases lay outside the gene matches. The germline gives CDR1 SGHNT, CDR2 YYREEE (reference sequence). This CDR3 spans 16 amino acids.

V usage is TRBV9 and J usage is TRBJ1-1, with TRBD1 matching 9 bases. Looked up from germline, CDR1 is SGDLS and CDR2 is YYNGEE. The CDR3 is 16 residues long. V dropped 4 bases and J dropped 0; count of bases not matched to a gene: 7. The DNA for the CDR3 is TGTGCCAGCAGCCCCCGGGACAGGGACATGAACACTGAAGCTTTCTTT. It specifies CASSPRDRDMNTEAFF.

The V gene is TRBV19, the J gene TRBJ2-5, with 9 bases matching TRBD2. Germline values: CDR1 LNHDA, CDR2 SQIVND (reference sequence). The CDR3 is 16 residues long. V lost 4 bases, J lost 4 bases, and 10 bases stayed unmatched. CDR3 DNA: TGTGCCAGTAGTAGTGGAGGGGCGGGAGGGGGAGAGACCCAGTACTTC. Protein sequence: CASSSGGAGGGETQYF.

This rearrangement joins TRBV7-2 to TRBJ1-6, with 8 nucleotides matching TRBD1. Germline loops: CDR1 SGHTA, CDR2 FQGNSA. The CDR3 loop spans 16 amino acids. V shed 5 bases and J 10 bases; nucleotides not matched to a gene: 13. CDR3 DNA sequence: TGTGCCAGCAGCGCACACACAGGGGGTCTAGGCTCACCCCTCCACTTT. Amino acid sequence: CASSAHTGGLGSPLHF.

The chain combines TRBV7-9 with TRBJ2-3; TRBD2 agrees at 8 bases. With 5 bases clipped from V and 3 bases from J, the junction kept 4 bases outside the gene matches. This CDR3 contains 14 residues. Germline CDR1 SEHNR, CDR2 FQNEAQ (reference sequence). CDR3 nucleotide sequence: TGTGCCAGCAGCCCCGGACTAGCTACAGATACGCAGTATTTT. Residues: CASSPGLATDTQYF. The whole variable domain, remainder taken from reference TRBV7-9 and TRBJ2-3, is DTGVSQNPRHKITKRGQNVTFRCDPISEHNRLYWYRQTLGQGPEFLTYFQNEAQLEKSRLLSDRFSAERPKGSFSTLEIQRTEQGDSAMYLCASSPGLATDTQYFGPGTRLTVL.

The chain has TRBV20-1 and TRBJ1-2; D not certain. The CDR3 has 11 amino acids. Germline CDR1 reads DFQATT; CDR2 reads SNEGSKA (reference sequence). The germline V and J ends were trimmed by 4 bases and 4 bases, with 7 bases remaining between them. In DNA, the CDR3 is TGCAGTGCTAACGCAGGCTATGGCTACACCTTC. As protein: CSANAGYGYTF.

This clone has only one observation. J is TRBJ2-1 and V is TRBV28; D possibly corresponds to TRBD2 (6 bases). The CDR3 has 15 amino acids. Between the trimmed V and J ends, which lost 7 bases and 5 bases, there was a span of 18 bases. Germline CDR1 MDHEN, CDR2 SYDVKM. CDR3 amino acids: CASTAGSLGDNEQFF. CDR3 coding DNA: TGTGCCAGCACCGCCGGGAGTTTGGGCGACAATGAGCAGTTCTTC.

J is TRBJ1-6 and V is TRBV27; possible D gene TRBD1, 5 bases. Trimming cost V 4 bases and J 7 bases, with 11 bases left between them. The CDR3 totals 14 residues. Germline CDR1 is MNHEY and CDR2 is SMNVEV (reference sequence). The CDR3 sequence is CASSYGASNSPLHF. The CDR3 DNA follows: TGTGCCAGCAGTTATGGGGCGAGCAATTCACCCCTCCACTTT.

The CDR3 region is CASSLPLGPKASGRVGNEQFF. DNA for the CDR3: TGCGCCAGCAGCCTACCTCTCGGCCCGAAGGCTAGCGGGAGGGTAGGAAATGAGCAGTTCTTC. V usage is TRBV4-1 and J usage is TRBJ2-1, with TRBD2 identical over 12 bases. Germline V CDR1 and CDR2: MGHRA, YSYEKL. This CDR3 is built from 21 residues. V trimming: 4 bases; J trimming: 7 bases; junction bases outside the gene matches: 23.

V is TRBV4-3 and J is TRBJ1-1; D remains unclear. The germline CDR1 and CDR2 sequences are LGHNA and YSLEER. Trimming cost V 0 bases and J 3 bases, with 8 bases left between them. This CDR3 spans 14 amino acids. CDR3 loop: CASSQDGWDTEAFF. In DNA, the CDR3 is TGCGCCAGCAGCCAAGACGGGTGGGACACTGAAGCTTTCTTT.

The gene calls are TRBV7-6 and TRBJ2-1, with a weak D call TRBD2 (6 bases). Germline V gene sequence: CDR1 SGHVS, CDR2 FNYEAQ. V was trimmed by 1 base and J by 2 bases, leaving 9 bases between them. The CDR3 is made up of 15 amino acids. Here the CDR3 reads CASSLGWEAYNEQFF. In DNA, the CDR3 is TGTGCCAGCAGCTTAGGGTGGGAGGCCTACAATGAGCAGTTCTTC.

J is TRBJ1-3 and V is TRBV28; no firm D call. Germline CDR1 MDHEN, CDR2 SYDVKM. The length of the CDR3 is 16 residues. V was pared by 6 bases and J by 2 bases, with 17 bases between. CDR3 coding DNA: TGTGCCAGCAGCGACCGAGGGTTCAGCGCTGGAAACACCATATATTTT. This encodes CASSDRGFSAGNTIYF.

This clone was counted once. The chain joins TRBV27 to TRBJ1-2; TRBD1 is a possible D gene (5 bases). V was cut by 8 bases and J by 8 bases, with 18 bases left in between. Germline assignment: CDR1 MNHEY and CDR2 SMNVEV (reference sequence). The CDR3 is made up of 13 amino acids. In DNA form, the CDR3 reads TGTGCCAGCGCCCAGACGGGGGTGGCAGGCTACACCTTC. Its protein is CASAQTGVAGYTF.